This T cell receptor beta chain was documented in a study of PD-1 blockade in classical Hodgkin lymphoma. Sequenced by immunoSEQ multiplex PCR; TCRdb stores in-frame clones only, minus some. This repertoire shows roughly 18,000 clones, around 82% found once; its top ten account for under 25%. V lost 4 bases and J 6 bases, leaving 15 bases between the germline ends. The CDR3 is 15 residues long. Looked up from germline, CDR1 is MNHEY and CDR2 is SVGAGI. Study conclusions and caveats: It was CD4+ TCR diversity, not CD8+, that rose significantly by C4D1. Some patients began nivolumab under 1 year after ASCT. These patients were excluded from later analyses. Repertoire differences lack defined causes, possibly disease activity or prior therapy.

Time point noted: cycle 4 day 1 (C4D1), after about 6 weeks of nivolumab. All trial patients relapsed after autologous stem cell transplantation. Worth noting for this clone: Antigen unknown.

J is TRBJ2-2 and V is TRBV6-5; no definite D call. This specimen was peripheral blood mononuclear cells (PBMCs), taken before the fourth cycle of nivolumab. The source of this sequence is a human donor with classical Hodgkin lymphoma. CDR3 nucleotide sequence: TGTGCCAGCAGTTCTACTTCAGGAAGGGCCGGGGAGCTGTTTTTT. Translated, it gives CASSSTSGRAGELFF.